A single sample gave rise to the 19 T cell receptor beta chains below, sequenced in a study of T cell responses to AZD1222 COVID-19 vaccine. TCRdb keeps only in-frame clones here, not all; method: immunoSEQ multiplex PCR. Of roughly 170,000 clones listed, around 90% are singletons. The input for sequencing was peripheral blood, taken on day 0 of AZD1222 vaccination. The receptors stem from an adult in good health.

The CDR3 coding sequence is TGTGCCAGCTCACCGGTCCCGAATCATAGCCAGCATTTT. Translated, it gives CASSPVPNHSQHF. The rearrangement uses TRBV18 and TRBJ1-5; D gene ambiguous. Trimming stripped 3 bases from V and 12 bases from J, with 15 bases between. CDR1 and CDR2 (germline): KGHSH, LQKENI. This CDR3 has 13 amino acids.

V is TRBV5-4 and J is TRBJ2-3; D is unclear. The CDR3 totals 14 residues. Between the trimmed V and J ends, which lost 1 base and 0 bases, there was a span of 6 bases. Looked up from germline, CDR1 is SGHNT and CDR2 is YYREEE (reference sequence). The CDR3 sequence is CASSLFESTDTQYF. The DNA of the CDR3 is TGTGCCAGCAGCTTGTTTGAGAGCACAGATACGCAGTATTTT. Supplemented by reference TRBV5-4 and TRBJ2-3, the full variable domain reads ETGVTQSPTHLIKTRGQQVTLRCSSQSGHNTVSWYQQALGQGPQFIFQYYREEENGRGNFPPRFSGLQFPNYSSELNVNALELDDSALYLCASSLFESTDTQYFGPGTRLTVL.

The rearrangement uses TRBV2 and TRBJ1-4; 8 bases are shared with TRBD1. In germline, CDR1 is SNHLY, CDR2 FYNNEI. The J segment lost 7 bases and the V segment lost 7 bases, leaving 11 bases of the junction unmatched. The CDR3 has 15 residues. This CDR3 reads CASKTGAQLFEKLFF. Written as DNA, the CDR3 is TGTGCCAGCAAGACAGGGGCACAGTTGTTTGAAAAACTGTTTTTT. Using reference TRBV2 and TRBJ1-4 for the parts outside the CDR3, the full variable domain is EPEVTQTPSHQVTQMGQEVILRCVPISNHLYFYWYRQILGQKVEFLVSFYNNEISEKSEIFDDQFSVERPDGSNFTLKIRSTKLEDSAMYFCASKTGAQLFEKLFFGSGTQLSVL.

The V gene is TRBV3-1 (or the pseudogene TRBV3-2), the J gene TRBJ1-5; D perhaps matches TRBD1 (5 bases). Germline V lookup: CDR1 LGHDT, CDR2 YNNKEL (reference sequence). This CDR3 has 15 amino acids. V dropped 5 bases and J dropped 7 bases, with 18 bases sitting between them. The CDR3 here is CASSKAGRERQPQHF. CDR3 nucleotide sequence: TGTGCCAGCAGCAAGGCAGGGAGAGAGAGACAGCCCCAGCATTTT.

The V call is TRBV7-9, the J call TRBJ1-4; no definite D call. In germline, CDR1 is SEHNR, CDR2 FQNEAQ (reference sequence). This CDR3 comprises 17 residues. V gave up 3 bases and J gave up 0 bases, with 14 bases separating them. The CDR3 loop reads CASSFPTYGATNEKLFF. The CDR3 DNA follows: TGTGCCAGCAGCTTCCCTACCTACGGTGCAACTAATGAAAAACTGTTTTTT.

The chain employs TRBV19 and TRBJ1-2; unclear D gene. The CDR3 has 15 amino acids. CDR1 is LNHDA, CDR2 SQIVND, per germline (reference sequence). Between the trimmed V and J ends, which lost 2 bases and 3 bases, there was a span of 13 bases. This CDR3 is CASSIKARTYYGYTF. DNA for the CDR3: TGTGCCAGTAGTATAAAGGCGCGGACCTACTATGGCTACACCTTC.

The chain carries TRBV7-9 and TRBJ1-2; 9 positions agree with TRBD1. Trimming at V came to 5 bases and at J to 3 bases, leaving 4 bases not matched to a gene. Germline values: CDR1 SEHNR, CDR2 FQNEAQ (reference sequence). CDR3 size: 14 residues. The CDR3 reads CASSLRDRDYGYTF. The CDR3 DNA follows: TGTGCCAGCAGCCTCCGGGACAGGGACTATGGCTACACCTTC.

As regards this clone: At one end the junction does not follow the germline gene, possibly because of a read error. The J gene is TRBJ2-1, the V gene TRBV7-7, with 11 bases that match TRBD2. Germline lookup yields CDR1 SSHAT and CDR2 FNYEAQ (reference sequence). The CDR3 consists of 14 residues. The CDR3 protein is CASSLAGGLNEQFF. In nucleotides, the CDR3 is TGTGCTAGCAGCTTAGCGGGGGGGCTCAATGAGCAGTTCTTC.

This chain joins TRBV9 and TRBJ2-1, with D possibly being TRBD2 (6 bases). V dropped 4 bases and J dropped 7 bases, with 18 bases sitting between them. The CDR3 contains 15 residues. Per germline, CDR1 SGDLS and CDR2 YYNGEE. DNA of the CDR3: TGTGCCAGCAGCCCCCAGCGGGCACAAGGAAATGAGCAGTTCTTC. Its translation: CASSPQRAQGNEQFF.

The J gene is TRBJ2-7, the V gene TRBV6-6, with a tentative D call TRBD1 (6 bases). CDR1 is MNHNY and CDR2 is SVGAGI in the germline V gene (reference sequence). Trimming took 5 bases from V and 3 from J, leaving 20 bases between them. The CDR3 sequence is 16 residues long. The CDR3 DNA reads as TGTGCCAGCAGTGGCAGGGACACCCGAAAAGACTACGAGCAGTACTTC. It yields the protein CASSGRDTRKDYEQYF.

The CDR3 bases are TGTGCCAGCAGTTTGGAGACTTCTGAAGCTTTCTTT. Amino acid sequence: CASSLETSEAFF. The rearrangement joins TRBV28 to TRBJ1-1; D ambiguous. The CDR3 has 12 amino acids. Germline V CDR1 and CDR2: MDHEN, SYDVKM. V dropped 3 bases and J dropped 6 bases, with 8 bases sitting between them. Together with reference TRBV28 and TRBJ1-1, the CDR3 gives the full variable domain: DVKVTQSSRYLVKRTGEKVFLECVQDMDHENMFWYRQDPGLGLRLIYFSYDVKMKEKGDIPEGYSVSREKKERFSLILESASTNQTSMYLCASSLETSEAFFGQGTRLTVV.

J is TRBJ2-1 and V is TRBV6-5; 10 bases line up with TRBD2. The germline V gene has CDR1 MNHEY and CDR2 SVGAGI. The CDR3 covers 16 residues. V trimming: 2 bases; J trimming: 7 bases; junction bases outside the gene matches: 8. Written as DNA, the CDR3 is TGTGCCAGCAGTTACCCGACTAGCGGGCCCGGGAATGAGCAGTTCTTC. The encoded protein is CASSYPTSGPGNEQFF.

J is TRBJ1-6 and V is TRBV6-4, with a possible D match to TRBD1 (6 bases). V was shortened by 0 bases and J by 13 bases, with 13 bases between the two germline ends. CDR1 and CDR2 (germline): MRHNA, SNTAGT. CDR3 length equals 14 residues. The DNA for the CDR3 is TGTGCCAGCAGTGACTCTGGGGGCCGGGGTCCCCTCCACTTT. Translated: CASSDSGGRGPLHF.

The chain has TRBV25-1 and TRBJ1-6; D is possibly TRBD1 (5 bases). The germline CDR1 and CDR2 sequences are MGHDK and SYGVNS. Deletions cut 2 bases from V and 7 bases from J, with 12 bases between. The CDR3 covers 15 residues. The CDR3 loop is CASSETGPRNSPLHF. The CDR3 bases are TGTGCCAGCAGTGAAACGGGGCCTCGGAATTCACCCCTCCACTTT.

This sequence joins TRBV29-1 and TRBJ1-5; possibly TRBD1 for D (5 bases). Germline CDR1 reads SQVTM; CDR2 reads ANQGSEA. The CDR3 spans 14 residues. The V and J ends lost 4 bases and 4 bases respectively, with 14 bases between them. The CDR3 here is CSVGTAGGNQPQHF. The CDR3 nucleotides read TGCAGCGTTGGGACCGCCGGGGGGAATCAGCCCCAGCATTTT.

The chain has TRBV21-1 and TRBJ1-3; the D call in the table, TRBD1, was not verified against the DNA. TRBV21-1 is a pseudogene. This CDR3 contains 17 residues. The CDR3 sequence is CASRGLDDRGSGNTIYF. The CDR3 nucleotides read TGTGCCAGCAGGGGCCTAGACGACAGGGGTTCTGGAAACACCATATATTTT.

This chain links TRBV6-1 with TRBJ1-2, with D uncertain. Germline-derived CDR1 and CDR2 are MNHNS and SASEGT. Trimming left V 3 bases short and J 4 bases short, with 18 bases between. The CDR3 runs 16 residues. The CDR3 sequence is CASSEASARPSYGYTF. The DNA of the CDR3 is TGTGCCAGCAGTGAGGCCTCGGCGAGGCCCTCCTATGGCTACACCTTC.

The chain employs TRBV28 and TRBJ1-4, with unresolved D. V lost 2 bases and J lost 3, with 13 bases in between. The CDR3 is 16 amino acids. Germline V gene sequence: CDR1 MDHEN, CDR2 SYDVKM. The CDR3 DNA sequence: TGTGCCAGCAGTTTACGGGGTGAAGTCGCTAATGAAAAACTGTTTTTT. Protein sequence: CASSLRGEVANEKLFF. The full variable domain, rest sourced from reference TRBV28 and TRBJ1-4, is DVKVTQSSRYLVKRTGEKVFLECVQDMDHENMFWYRQDPGLGLRLIYFSYDVKMKEKGDIPEGYSVSREKKERFSLILESASTNQTSMYLCASSLRGEVANEKLFFGSGTQLSVL.

This clone was counted a few times. The chain is built from TRBV4-1 and TRBJ2-7; weak D call: TRBD2 (6 bases). V shed 1 base and J shed 4 bases, with 14 bases lying between them. Per germline, CDR1 MGHRA and CDR2 YSYEKL. This CDR3 has 15 amino acids. As DNA, the CDR3 is TGCGCCAGCAGCCAAGTCGGAGGGGTACTGTACGAGCAGTACTTC. Translated, it gives CASSQVGGVLYEQYF.